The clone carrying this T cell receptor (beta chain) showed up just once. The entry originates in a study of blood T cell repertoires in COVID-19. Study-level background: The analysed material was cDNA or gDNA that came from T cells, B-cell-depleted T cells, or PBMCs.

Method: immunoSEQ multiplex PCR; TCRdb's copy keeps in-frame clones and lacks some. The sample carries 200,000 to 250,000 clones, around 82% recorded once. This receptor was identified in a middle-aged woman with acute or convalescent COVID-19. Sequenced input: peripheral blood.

The CDR3 nucleotides read TGTGCCTGGACAAGAGGGAGGGCTGCAGATACGCAGTATTTT. Translation gives CAWTRGRAADTQYF. V is TRBV30 and J is TRBJ2-3; TRBD2 aligns across 7 bases. J lost 4 bases, V lost 4 bases, and 8 bases had no gene match. Per the germline V gene, CDR1 is GTSNPN and CDR2 is SVGIG (reference sequence). The CDR3 consists of 14 residues.